This T cell receptor beta chain was identified in a study of lymphopenia after photon versus proton radiotherapy. General study points: In patients who died, overall survival fell as post-nadir TCR diversity dropped more.

Germline trimming cut 6 bases from V and 7 bases from J; bases unmatched to any gene: 12. Germline CDR1 reads ENHRY; CDR2 reads SYGVKD. The CDR3 totals 15 residues. Concerning this clone itself: Antigen specificity is unknown.

Only in-frame clones appear in the TCRdb table, and some are missing; sequencing was by immunoSEQ multiplex PCR. This table holds about 5,000 clones, 88% found once. The clonotype originates from a man aged 25-45 years with gastric cancer. The sequencing used peripheral blood, collected from a patient treated with photon-based radiotherapy. J is TRBJ1-2 and V is TRBV10-3; 9 bases are shared with TRBD1. This chain's CDR3 is CAISERTGVESGYTF. The CDR3, as DNA: TGTGCCATCAGCGAACGGACAGGGGTAGAGAGTGGCTACACCTTC.